This T cell receptor beta chain was recorded in a study of T cell responses to AZD1222 COVID-19 vaccine. CDR1 and CDR2 (germline): LGHDT, YNNKEL (reference sequence). V lost 4 bases, J lost 8 bases, and 20 bases lay in between. The CDR3 sequence is 16 residues long. Assay: immunoSEQ multiplex PCR; the TCRdb copy retains only in-frame clones and omits some. This table holds 90,000 to 120,000 clones, about 90% found once. This specimen was peripheral blood, taken 28 days after the second AZD1222 dose. The receptor was derived from an adult who received the AZD1222 COVID-19 vaccine. The V and J genes are TRBV3-1 (or the pseudogene TRBV3-2) and TRBJ2-2; D may be TRBD1 (7 bases). The CDR3 sequence: CASSPPPGRGVGELFF. CDR3 DNA sequence: TGTGCCAGCAGCCCCCCCCCGGGCAGGGGGGTAGGGGAGCTGTTTTTT.